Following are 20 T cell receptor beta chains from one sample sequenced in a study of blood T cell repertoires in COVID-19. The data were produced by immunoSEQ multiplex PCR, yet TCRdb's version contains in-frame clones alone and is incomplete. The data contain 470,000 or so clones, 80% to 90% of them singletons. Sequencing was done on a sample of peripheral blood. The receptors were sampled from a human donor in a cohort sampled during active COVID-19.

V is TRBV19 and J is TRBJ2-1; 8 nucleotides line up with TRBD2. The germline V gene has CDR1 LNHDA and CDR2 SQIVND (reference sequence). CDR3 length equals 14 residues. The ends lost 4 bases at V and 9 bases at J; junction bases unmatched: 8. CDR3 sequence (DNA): TGTGCCAGTAGTACCGGGGGGGGGCTCGCTGAGCAGTTCTTC. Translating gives CASSTGGGLAEQFF. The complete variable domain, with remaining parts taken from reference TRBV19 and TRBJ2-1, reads DGGITQSPKYLFRKEGQNVTLSCEQNLNHDAMYWYRQDPGQGLRLIYYSQIVNDFQKGDIAEGYSVSREKKESFPLTVTSAQKNPTAFYLCASSTGGGLAEQFFGPGTRLTVL.

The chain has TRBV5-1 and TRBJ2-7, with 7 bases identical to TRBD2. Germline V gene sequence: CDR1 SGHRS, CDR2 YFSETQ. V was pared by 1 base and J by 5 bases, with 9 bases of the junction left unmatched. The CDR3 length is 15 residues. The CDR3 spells CASSLNGGSVDEQYF. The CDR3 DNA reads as TGCGCCAGCAGCTTGAACGGCGGGAGCGTCGACGAGCAGTACTTC.

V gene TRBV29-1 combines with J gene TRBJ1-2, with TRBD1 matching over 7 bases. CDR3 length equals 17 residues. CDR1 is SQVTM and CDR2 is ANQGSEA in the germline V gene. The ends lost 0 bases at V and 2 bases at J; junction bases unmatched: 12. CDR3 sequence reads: CSVEDLVGQGENYGYTF. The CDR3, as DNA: TGCAGCGTTGAAGATCTGGTGGGGCAGGGGGAGAACTATGGCTACACCTTC.

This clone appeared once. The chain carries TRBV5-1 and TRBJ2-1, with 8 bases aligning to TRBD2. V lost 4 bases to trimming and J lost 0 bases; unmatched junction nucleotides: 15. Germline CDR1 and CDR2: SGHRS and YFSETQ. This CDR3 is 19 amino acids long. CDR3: CASSGGTSLRASSYNEQFF. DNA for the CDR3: TGCGCCAGCAGCGGCGGGACTAGTCTACGCGCTAGCTCCTACAATGAGCAGTTCTTC.

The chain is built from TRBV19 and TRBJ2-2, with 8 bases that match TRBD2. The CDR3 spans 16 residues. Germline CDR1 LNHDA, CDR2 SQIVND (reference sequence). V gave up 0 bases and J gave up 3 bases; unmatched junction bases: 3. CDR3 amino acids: CASSIDAGGYTGELFF. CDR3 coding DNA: TGTGCCAGTAGTATAGACGCGGGAGGATACACCGGGGAGCTGTTTTTT. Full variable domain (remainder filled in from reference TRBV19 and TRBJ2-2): DGGITQSPKYLFRKEGQNVTLSCEQNLNHDAMYWYRQDPGQGLRLIYYSQIVNDFQKGDIAEGYSVSREKKESFPLTVTSAQKNPTAFYLCASSIDAGGYTGELFFGEGSRLTVL.

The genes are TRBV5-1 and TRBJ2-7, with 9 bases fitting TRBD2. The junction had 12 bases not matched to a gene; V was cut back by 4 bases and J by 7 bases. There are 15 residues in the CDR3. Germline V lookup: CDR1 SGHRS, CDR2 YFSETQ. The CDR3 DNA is TGCGCCAGCAGCCCCTCAGCGGGAGGCCCCTCGGAGCAGTACTTC. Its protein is CASSPSAGGPSEQYF. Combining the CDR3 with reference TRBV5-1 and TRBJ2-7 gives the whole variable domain KAGVTQTPRYLIKTRGQQVTLSCSPISGHRSVSWYQQTPGQGLQFLFEYFSETQRNKGNFPGRFSGRQFSNSRSEMNVSTLELGDSALYLCASSPSAGGPSEQYFGPGTRLTVT.

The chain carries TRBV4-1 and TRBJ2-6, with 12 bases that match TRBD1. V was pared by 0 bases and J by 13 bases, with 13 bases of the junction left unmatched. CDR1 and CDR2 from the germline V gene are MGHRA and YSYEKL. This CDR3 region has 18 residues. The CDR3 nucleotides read TGCGCCAGCAGCCAAGATATTAGGGGGACAGGGGGCCTCGGGGTCCTGACTTTC. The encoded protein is CASSQDIRGTGGLGVLTF.

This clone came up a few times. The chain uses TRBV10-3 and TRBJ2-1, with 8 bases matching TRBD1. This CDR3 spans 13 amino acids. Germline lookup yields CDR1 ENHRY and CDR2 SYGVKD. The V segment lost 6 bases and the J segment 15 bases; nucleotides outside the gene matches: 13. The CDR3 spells CAIRGERQGRPFF. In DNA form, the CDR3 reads TGTGCCATCAGGGGGGAGAGACAGGGGAGGCCGTTCTTC.

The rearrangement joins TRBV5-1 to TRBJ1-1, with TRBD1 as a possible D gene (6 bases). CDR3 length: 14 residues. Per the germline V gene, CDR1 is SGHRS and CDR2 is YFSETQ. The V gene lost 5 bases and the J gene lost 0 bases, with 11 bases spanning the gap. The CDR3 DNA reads TGCGCCAGCAGACTGGACAGCTTGAACACTGAAGCTTTCTTT. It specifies CASRLDSLNTEAFF.

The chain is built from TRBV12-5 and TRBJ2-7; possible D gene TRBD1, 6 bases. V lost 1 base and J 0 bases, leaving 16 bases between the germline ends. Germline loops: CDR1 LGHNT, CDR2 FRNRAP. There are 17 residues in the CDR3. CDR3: CASGLARDTGSSYEQYF. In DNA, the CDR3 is TGTGCTAGTGGTTTGGCCCGGGACACGGGGAGCTCCTACGAGCAGTACTTC. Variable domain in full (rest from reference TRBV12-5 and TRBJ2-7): DARVTQTPRHKVTEMGQEVTMRCQPILGHNTVFWYRQTMMQGLELLAYFRNRAPLDDSGMPKDRFSAEMPDATLATLKIQPSEPRDSAVYFCASGLARDTGSSYEQYFGPGTRLTVT.

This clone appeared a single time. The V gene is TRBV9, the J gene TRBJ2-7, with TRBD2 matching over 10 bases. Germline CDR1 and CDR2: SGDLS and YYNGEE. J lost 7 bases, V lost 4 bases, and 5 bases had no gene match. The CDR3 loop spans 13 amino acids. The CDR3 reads CASSFQTSGEQYF. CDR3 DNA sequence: TGTGCCAGCAGCTTTCAGACTAGCGGGGAGCAGTACTTC.

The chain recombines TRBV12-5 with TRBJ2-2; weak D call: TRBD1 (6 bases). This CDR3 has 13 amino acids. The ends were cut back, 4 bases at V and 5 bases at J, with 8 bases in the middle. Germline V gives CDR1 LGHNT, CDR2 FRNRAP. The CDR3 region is CASGSGQTGELFF. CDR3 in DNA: TGTGCTAGTGGTTCCGGACAGACCGGGGAGCTGTTTTTT. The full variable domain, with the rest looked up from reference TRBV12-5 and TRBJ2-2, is DARVTQTPRHKVTEMGQEVTMRCQPILGHNTVFWYRQTMMQGLELLAYFRNRAPLDDSGMPKDRFSAEMPDATLATLKIQPSEPRDSAVYFCASGSGQTGELFFGEGSRLTVL.

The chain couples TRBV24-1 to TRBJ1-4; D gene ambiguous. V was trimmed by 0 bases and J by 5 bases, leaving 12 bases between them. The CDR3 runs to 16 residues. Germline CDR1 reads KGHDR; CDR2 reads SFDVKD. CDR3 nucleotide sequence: TGTGCCACCAGTGATTTGATTGTGTCTGCGAATGAAAAACTGTTTTTT. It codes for CATSDLIVSANEKLFF.

Here the CDR3 DNA reads TGCAGCGGGGGCGGGGGACAGGGTGAAAAACTGTTTTTT. This sequence encodes CSGGGGQGEKLFF. The chain is built from TRBV29-1 and TRBJ1-4, with 9 bases identical to TRBD1. Germline trimming cut 7 bases from V and 7 bases from J; bases unmatched to any gene: 7. CDR1 and CDR2 from the germline V gene are SQVTM and ANQGSEA. The CDR3 extends over 13 amino acids.

As DNA, the CDR3 is TGTGCCAGCAGCACGGGACTAGCGGGAACCAATGAGCAGTTCTTC. It translates to CASSTGLAGTNEQFF. The chain carries TRBV11-2 and TRBJ2-1, with 13 bases aligning to TRBD2. Germline V lookup: CDR1 SGHAT, CDR2 FQNNGV. V lost 5 bases to trimming and J lost 6 bases; unmatched junction nucleotides: 4. CDR3 length equals 15 residues.

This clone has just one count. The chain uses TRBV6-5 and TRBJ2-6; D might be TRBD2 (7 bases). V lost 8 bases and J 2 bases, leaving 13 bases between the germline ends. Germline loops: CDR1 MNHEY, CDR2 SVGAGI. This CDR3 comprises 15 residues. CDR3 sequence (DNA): TGTGCCAGCGGGGAGGGGGACACTGGGGCCAACGTCCTGACTTTC. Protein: CASGEGDTGANVLTF.

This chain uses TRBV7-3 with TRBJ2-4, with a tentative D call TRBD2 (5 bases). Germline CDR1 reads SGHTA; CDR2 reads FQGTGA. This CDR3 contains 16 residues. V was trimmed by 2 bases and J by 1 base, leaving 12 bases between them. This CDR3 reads CASSLERDMAKNIQYF. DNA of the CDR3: TGTGCCAGCAGCTTAGAGAGGGATATGGCCAAAAACATTCAGTACTTC. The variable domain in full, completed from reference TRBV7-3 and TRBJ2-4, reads GAGVSQTPSNKVTEKGKYVELRCDPISGHTALYWYRQSLGQGPEFLIYFQGTGAADDSGLPNDRFFAVRPEGSVSTLKIQRTERGDSAVYLCASSLERDMAKNIQYFGAGTRLSVL.

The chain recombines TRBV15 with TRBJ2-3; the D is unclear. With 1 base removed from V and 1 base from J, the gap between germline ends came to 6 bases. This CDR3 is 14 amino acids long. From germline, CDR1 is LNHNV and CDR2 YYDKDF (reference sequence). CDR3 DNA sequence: TGTGCCACCAGCAGAGCGCTAGGCACAGATACGCAGTATTTT. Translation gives CATSRALGTDTQYF.

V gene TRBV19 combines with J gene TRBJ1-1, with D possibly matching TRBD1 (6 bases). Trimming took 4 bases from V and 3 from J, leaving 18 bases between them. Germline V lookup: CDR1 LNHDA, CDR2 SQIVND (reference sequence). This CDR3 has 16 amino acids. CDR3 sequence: CASSTQGLLMDTEAFF. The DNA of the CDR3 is TGTGCCAGTAGTACTCAGGGGCTACTTATGGACACTGAAGCTTTCTTT.

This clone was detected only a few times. CDR3 residues: CASTPVRRESDTGELFF. CDR3 nucleotides: TGTGCCAGTACCCCGGTAAGGCGGGAGTCGGACACCGGGGAGCTGTTTTTT. This rearrangement joins TRBV19 to TRBJ2-2; 7 nucleotides match TRBD2. The V gene's germline CDR1 is LNHDA and CDR2 SQIVND (reference sequence). V lost 7 bases to trimming and J lost 3 bases; unmatched junction nucleotides: 14. This CDR3 has 17 amino acids.